The sequence of this T cell receptor beta chain was determined in a study of blood T cells in healthy people across ages. Study-level points and caveats: Whereas aged donors had fewer naive CD4+ cells, long-lived donors had more of them and higher diversity.

A second roughly 6 to 11 cycle PCR used barcoded and J-beta primers. Sequencing yielded, for each sample, at least 2.5 million paired-end reads carrying CDR3. TCRdb passed the 5' RACE reads through MiXCR, listing each CDR3 protein once. The sample carries over 1,200,000 distinct CDR3 sequences, around 55% recorded once. The CDR3 spans 16 residues. With 5 bases removed from V and 12 bases from J, the gap between germline ends came to 23 bases. In germline, CDR1 is SGHTA, CDR2 FQGNSA. For this clonotype: The antigen is unknown.

There were at least 5.5 micrograms of total RNA extracted from every sample. The chain recombines TRBV7-2 with TRBJ1-6; unclear D gene. The sample was blood. The source is a man aged 18 to 29 in good health. The CDR3 DNA reads as TGTGCCAGCAGCCGATATAGCGGCAAGGGTGGGGAACCCCTCCACTTT. Amino acid sequence: CASSRYSGKGGEPLHF. Full variable domain (rest looked up from reference TRBV7-2 and TRBJ1-6): GAGVSQSPSNKVTEKGKDVELRCDPISGHTALYWYRQSLGQGLEFLIYFQGNSAPDKSGLPSDRFSAERTGGSVSTLTIQRTQQEDSAVYLCASSRYSGKGGEPLHFGNGTRLTVT.